This record concerns one TCR beta chain sequence. The table lists this clone with a count of one. Its antigen specificity is not known. No much larger clone is present one base from it, and per-base qualities are unavailable. This sample is part of a study of PD-1 blockade in classical Hodgkin lymphoma (dated by TCRdb to the early 2020s). Regarding the complete study: The study used CyTOF and TCR beta sequencing to define a peripheral blood immune signature of response to PD-1 blockade in classical Hodgkin lymphoma. Broad study findings and their caveats: Only a single clinical trial cohort was studied, and what caused the repertoire differences, possibly disease activity or prior therapy, remained undefined. Baseline TCR diversity was reported to be lower in newly diagnosed patients than in healthy donors and to be lower still in relapsed/refractory patients.

According to the study, the label for this sample's time point signals: newly diagnosed, previously untreated cHL patient sample. As a comparison group for the relapsed/refractory trial patients, PBMCs from patients with newly diagnosed, previously untreated classical Hodgkin lymphoma were sequenced. Peripheral blood was collected in 8 mL Vacutainer Cell Preparation Tubes, from which PBMCs were isolated by centrifugation and then cryopreserved. The Qiagen DNeasy kit was used to extract genomic DNA from unsorted PBMCs and from the negatively selected CD4+ and CD8+ fractions. Amplification of TCR beta CDR3 regions was done by immunoSEQ multiplex PCR with primers that anneal to V and J segments. A synthetic immune receptor repertoire was used to minimize amplification bias, and any residual bias was removed computationally once sequencing was done. The study's own analysis went as follows. Custom Python scripts were used to quantify repertoire diversity as the Shannon entropy index. The unsorted, CD4+ and CD8+ repertoires were each analyzed separately, with the exception of combined analyses, where CD4+ and CD8+ sequences were merged in silico. The source is immuneACCESS, and TCRdb retained only in-frame sequences with V and J called. Part of the clones is not carried over; for the studies checked, unresolved V genes explain less than half of this, and the remainder is unexplained. Clone size and the V and J calls come from that table; the DNA yielded D and trimming. A total of 47,000 or so clones appear in this sample, more than 75% of them only once. Over 4% of the sample comes from the top ten.

According to the germline V gene (reference sequence), CDR1 reads MNHEY and CDR2 reads SMNVEV. Its CDR3 holds 16 amino acids, cysteine through phenylalanine. This entry keeps only the CDR3 DNA: 48 bases, framed from base 1. V is reduced by 6 bases and J by 4 bases, leaving a spacing of 18 bases between them. The TCR sequence derives from a human donor with classical Hodgkin lymphoma. The specimen sequenced was peripheral blood mononuclear cells (PBMCs). The sequence is built from TRBV27 and TRBJ2-2; the D gene is possibly TRBD2, with 6 bases matching. The DNA reads as follows: TGTGCCAGCAGAGGTCAGGAGGGCCGTTTCACCGGGGAGCTGTTTTTT. It translates as CASRGQEGRFTGELFF.